The rows below give T cell receptor beta chains drawn from one sample of a study of CD8 T cells in ankylosing spondylitis. TCRdb processed the 5' RACE reads anew with MiXCR; each CDR3 protein has one entry. The data hold 35,000 to 50,000 distinct CDR3 sequences, with about 4% observed a single time. The sample comprised blood, either unsorted or a sorted T cell fraction (not recorded which). Receptors originate from a female donor with ankylosing spondylitis or in good health (not recorded which). CDR3s include the opening cysteine and the closing phenylalanine or tryptophan. D genes are given only for firm matches.

cdr3_aa,d_call,j_call,v_call
CASSPARLNTEAFF,-,TRBJ1-1,TRBV9
CASSPALGETEAFF,-,TRBJ1-1,TRBV9
CASSGKSSYEQYF,-,TRBJ2-7,TRBV9
CASSVVLRADTQYF,-,TRBJ2-3,TRBV9
CASSAASGTSGTYNEQFF,TRBD2,TRBJ2-1,TRBV9
CASSVDPLAGGSPGDEQFF,TRBD2,TRBJ2-1,TRBV9
CASSKARASHPEEAFF,-,TRBJ1-1,TRBV21-1
CASSVGGGSPYEQYF,TRBD2,TRBJ2-7,TRBV9
CASSVAKGVLNTEAFF,-,TRBJ1-1,TRBV9
CASSTQPVTYEQYF,-,TRBJ2-7,TRBV9
CASSVDGTNAFF,-,TRBJ1-1,TRBV9
CASSVEGTGYGNTIYF,TRBD1,TRBJ1-3,TRBV9
CASSEAGGATEAFF,-,TRBJ1-1,TRBV9
CASNIAGADNTQYF,TRBD2,TRBJ2-3,TRBV9
CASSVALEGQQETQYF,-,TRBJ2-5,TRBV9
CASSPLLGGAGTQYF,-,TRBJ2-5,TRBV9
CASSGGEGLNTEAFF,-,TRBJ1-1,TRBV9
CASSDGDRGQVAFF,TRBD1,TRBJ1-1,TRBV9